Presented here are 15 T cell receptor beta chains from one specimen sequenced in a study of identical twins. TCRdb recomputed calls from the 5' RACE reads with MiXCR, one row per CDR3 protein. The sample carries 1.5 million to 2 million distinct CDR3 sequences, less than 35% recorded once. Sequenced: cord blood. The source of these receptors is a newborn girl in good health.

The chain couples TRBV10-2 to TRBJ2-2, with TRBD1 matching over 8 bases. The CDR3 extends over 15 amino acids. Germline V gene lookup returns CDR1 WSHSY and CDR2 SAAADI. V gave up 8 bases and J gave up 1 base; unmatched junction bases: 6. Written as DNA, the CDR3 is TGCGCCAGCGAACAGGGGGACTTGAACACCGGGGAGCTGTTTTTT. Amino acids: CASEQGDLNTGELFF.

This chain joins TRBV27 and TRBJ2-6, with D possibly matching TRBD1 (6 bases). This CDR3 contains 15 residues. Trimming removed 3 bases from V and 5 bases from J, with 11 bases in between. CDR1 is MNHEY and CDR2 is SMNVEV in the germline V gene (reference sequence). The CDR3 DNA follows: TGTGCCAGCAGTTTGAGGGACACTCGGGCCAACGTCCTGACTTTC. Its protein product is CASSLRDTRANVLTF.

The V and J genes are TRBV24-1 and TRBJ1-1; 9 bases are a match to TRBD1. CDR1 and CDR2 from the germline V gene are KGHDR and SFDVKD. CDR3 size: 14 residues. V was pared by 8 bases and J by 1 base, with 4 bases of the junction left unmatched. Here the CDR3 DNA reads TGTGCCACCACCGGGACAGGGAAGAACACTGAAGCTTTCTTT. Its protein is CATTGTGKNTEAFF.

The rearrangement joins TRBV10-3 to TRBJ2-1; 14 bases align to TRBD2. Trimming took 2 bases from V and 8 from J; bases not matched to a gene: 5. CDR1 and CDR2 from the germline V gene are ENHRY and SYGVKD. The CDR3 runs 16 residues. CDR3 DNA: TGTGCCATCAGTGAGGCGACTAGCGGGGGGGCATATGAGCAGTTCTTC. Translating gives CAISEATSGGAYEQFF.

As to this clonotype: One end of the junction is discordant with germline, which a read error may explain. The V and J genes are TRBV4-1 and TRBJ2-3; maybe TRBD1 (5 bases). In germline, CDR1 is MGHRA, CDR2 YSYEKL. This CDR3 is 17 amino acids long. Here the CDR3 reads CDSSFTTAGSSTDTQYF. DNA for the CDR3: TGCGACAGCAGCTTCACGACGGCAGGGTCCAGCACAGATACGCAGTATTTT.

This clonotype was detected a few times. V gene TRBV20-1 combines with J gene TRBJ2-1; 11 bases align to TRBD1. Germline trimming cut 0 bases from V and 3 bases from J; bases unmatched to any gene: 1. The CDR3 loop spans 15 amino acids. Looked up from germline, CDR1 is DFQATT and CDR2 is SNEGSKA (reference sequence). The CDR3 spells CSARDGTGGYNEQFF. The DNA for the CDR3 is TGCAGTGCTAGAGATGGGACAGGGGGCTACAATGAGCAGTTCTTC.

The chain joins TRBV5-5 to TRBJ1-5; D gene unclear. The germline CDR1 and CDR2 sequences are SGHKS and YYEKEE (reference sequence). The CDR3 contains 15 residues. Trimming cost V 0 bases and J 4 bases, with 11 bases left between them. DNA for the CDR3: TGTGCCAGCAGCTTGGAGGTCTTATCAAATCAGCCCCAGCATTTT. Amino acids: CASSLEVLSNQPQHF. The variable domain in full, completed from reference TRBV5-5 and TRBJ1-5, reads DAGVTQSPTHLIKTRGQQVTLRCSPISGHKSVSWYQQVLGQGPQFIFQYYEKEERGRGNFPDRFSARQFPNYSSELNVNALLLGDSALYLCASSLEVLSNQPQHFGDGTRLSIL.

About this clonotype: Relative to the germline gene, one junction end is altered; a read error may explain this. J is TRBJ1-6 and V is TRBV11-2, with D perhaps matching TRBD1 (5 bases). Germline V CDR1 and CDR2: SGHAT, FQNNGV. The CDR3 is made up of 14 amino acids. The CDR3 here is CASSLEGTGSPPHF. CDR3 nucleotides: TGTGCCAGCAGCTTAGAAGGGACCGGTTCACCCCCCCACTTT.

The chain recombines TRBV12-3 or TRBV12-4 with TRBJ2-5; 12 bases are shared with TRBD2. The CDR3 sequence is 15 residues long. The trim removed 6 bases at V and 2 bases at J, leaving 4 bases unmatched. The CDR3 nucleotides read TGTGCCAGCAGCTCTAGCGGGGGGGGTCAAGAGACCCAGTACTTC. Protein product: CASSSSGGGQETQYF.

This clonotype was seen only once. The rearrangement uses TRBV12-3 or TRBV12-4 and TRBJ2-2; 9 positions match TRBD1. CDR3 size: 16 residues. The trim removed 2 bases at V and 4 bases at J, leaving 5 bases unmatched. The CDR3 coding sequence is TGTGCCAGCAGTTTAACGAAGACAGGGGGCACCGGGGAGCTGTTTTTT. Protein: CASSLTKTGGTGELFF.

J is TRBJ2-3 and V is TRBV5-6, with 8 positions matching TRBD2. The V gene end was trimmed by 0 bases and the J gene end by 3 bases; junction bases not matched to a gene: 6. This CDR3 is 16 amino acids long. Germline V lookup: CDR1 SGHDT, CDR2 YYEEEE. The CDR3 DNA sequence: TGTGCCAGCAGCTTGGCGATTCAGCGGGAGACAGATACGCAGTATTTT. As protein: CASSLAIQRETDTQYF.

This chain joins TRBV2 and TRBJ2-3, with TRBD2 matching 9 bases. The V gene's germline CDR1 is SNHLY and CDR2 FYNNEI. The ends lost 2 bases at V and 5 bases at J; junction bases unmatched: 11. The CDR3 sequence is 17 residues long. The CDR3 spells CASSEKSLAGLGDTQYF. Written as DNA, the CDR3 is TGTGCCAGCAGTGAAAAATCCCTAGCGGGACTGGGAGATACGCAGTATTTT.

The CDR3 nucleotides are TGCAGTGCTAGCTCTACAGCGGGTACGCAGTATTTT. The encoded protein is CSASSTAGTQYF. The chain uses TRBV20-1 and TRBJ2-3; D may be TRBD2 (6 bases). CDR3 size: 12 residues. V lost 3 bases and J 8 bases, leaving 12 bases between the germline ends. Germline V lookup: CDR1 DFQATT, CDR2 SNEGSKA (reference sequence).

The chain employs TRBV12-5 and TRBJ2-1, with TRBD2 matching 13 bases. This CDR3 has 16 amino acids. Looked up from germline, CDR1 is LGHNT and CDR2 is FRNRAP. Germline trimming cut 5 bases from V and 6 bases from J; bases unmatched to any gene: 7. DNA of the CDR3: TGTGCTAGTGGTCAACCGGGACTAGCGGGACGCAATGAGCAGTTCTTC. It encodes CASGQPGLAGRNEQFF.

V gene TRBV20-1 combines with J gene TRBJ2-7; D is possibly TRBD1 or TRBD2 (5 bases each). The CDR3 is made up of 15 amino acids. Trimming cost V 3 bases and J 3 bases, with 18 bases left between them. Looked up from germline, CDR1 is DFQATT and CDR2 is SNEGSKA (reference sequence). CDR3 nucleotides: TGCAGTGCTAGGGGCATTCGGGACCTCTACTACGAGCAGTACTTC. Encoded protein: CSARGIRDLYYEQYF.